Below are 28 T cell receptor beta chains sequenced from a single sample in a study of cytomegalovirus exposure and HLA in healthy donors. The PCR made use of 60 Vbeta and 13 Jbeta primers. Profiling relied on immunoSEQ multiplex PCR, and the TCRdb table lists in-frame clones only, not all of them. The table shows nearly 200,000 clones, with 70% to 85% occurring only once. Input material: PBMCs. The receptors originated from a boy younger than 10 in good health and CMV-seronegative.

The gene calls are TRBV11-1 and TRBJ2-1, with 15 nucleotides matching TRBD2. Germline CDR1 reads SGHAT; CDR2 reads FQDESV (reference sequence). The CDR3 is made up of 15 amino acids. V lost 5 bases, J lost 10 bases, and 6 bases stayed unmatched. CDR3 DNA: TGTGCCAGCAGCCCGGGACTAGCGGGGGGTGAGGAGCAGTTCTTC. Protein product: CASSPGLAGGEEQFF.

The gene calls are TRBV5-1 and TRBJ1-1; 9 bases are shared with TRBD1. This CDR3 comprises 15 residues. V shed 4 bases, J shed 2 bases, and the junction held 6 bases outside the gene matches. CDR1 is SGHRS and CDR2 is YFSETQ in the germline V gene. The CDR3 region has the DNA TGCGCCAGCAGCATCCGACAGGGGGGTAACACTGAAGCTTTCTTT. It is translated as CASSIRQGGNTEAFF.

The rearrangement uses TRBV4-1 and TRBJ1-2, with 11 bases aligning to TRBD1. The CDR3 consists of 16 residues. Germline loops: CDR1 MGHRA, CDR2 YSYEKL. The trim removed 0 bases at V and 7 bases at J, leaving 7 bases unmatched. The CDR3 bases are TGCGCCAGCAGCCAAGAGGTTGGACAGGGGGCCTTTGGCTACACCTTC. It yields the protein CASSQEVGQGAFGYTF.

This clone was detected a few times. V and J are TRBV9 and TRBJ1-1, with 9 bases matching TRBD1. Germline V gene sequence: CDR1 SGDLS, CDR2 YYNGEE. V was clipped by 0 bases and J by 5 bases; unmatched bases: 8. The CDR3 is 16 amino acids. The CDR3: CASSVGVTGGATEAFF. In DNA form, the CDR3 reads TGTGCCAGCAGCGTAGGAGTCACAGGGGGCGCGACTGAAGCTTTCTTT.

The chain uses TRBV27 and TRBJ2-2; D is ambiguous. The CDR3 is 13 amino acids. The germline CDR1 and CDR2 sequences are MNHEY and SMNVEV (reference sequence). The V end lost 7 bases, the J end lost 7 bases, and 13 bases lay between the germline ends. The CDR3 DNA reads TGTGCCAGCATTTCAGGTGTCAGCGGGGAGCTGTTTTTT. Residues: CASISGVSGELFF.

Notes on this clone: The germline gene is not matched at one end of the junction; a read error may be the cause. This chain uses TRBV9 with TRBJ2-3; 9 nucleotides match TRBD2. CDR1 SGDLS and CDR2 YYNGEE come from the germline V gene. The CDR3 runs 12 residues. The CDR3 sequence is CASSAHSGGIHF. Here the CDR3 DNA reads TGTGCCAGCAGCGCCCATAGCGGGGGCATTCATTTT.

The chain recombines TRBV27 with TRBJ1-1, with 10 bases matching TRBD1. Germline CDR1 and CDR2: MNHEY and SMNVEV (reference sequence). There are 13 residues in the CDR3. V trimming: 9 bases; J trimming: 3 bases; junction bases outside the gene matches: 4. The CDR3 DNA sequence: TGTGCCAGTTGGGACAGGGGCCACACTGAAGCTTTCTTT. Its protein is CASWDRGHTEAFF.

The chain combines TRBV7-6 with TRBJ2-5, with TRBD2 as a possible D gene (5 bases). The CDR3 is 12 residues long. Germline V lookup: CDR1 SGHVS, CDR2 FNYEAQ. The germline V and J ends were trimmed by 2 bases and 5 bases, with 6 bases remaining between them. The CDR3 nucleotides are TGTGCCAGCAGCTTATGGAGGGAGACCCAGTACTTC. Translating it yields CASSLWRETQYF.

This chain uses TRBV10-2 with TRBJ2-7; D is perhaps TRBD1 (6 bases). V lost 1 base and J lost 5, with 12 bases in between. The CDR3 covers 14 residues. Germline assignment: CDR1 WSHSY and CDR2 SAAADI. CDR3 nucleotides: TGCGCCAGCAGTGAGTTGGGGGACATTGACGAGCAGTACTTC. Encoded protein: CASSELGDIDEQYF.

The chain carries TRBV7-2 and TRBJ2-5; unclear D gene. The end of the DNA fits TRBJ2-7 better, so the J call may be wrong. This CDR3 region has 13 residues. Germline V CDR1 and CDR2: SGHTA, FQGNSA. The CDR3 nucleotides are TGTGCCAGCAGCTTAGCGGGCACCTACGAGCAGTACTTC. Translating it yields CASSLAGTYEQYF.

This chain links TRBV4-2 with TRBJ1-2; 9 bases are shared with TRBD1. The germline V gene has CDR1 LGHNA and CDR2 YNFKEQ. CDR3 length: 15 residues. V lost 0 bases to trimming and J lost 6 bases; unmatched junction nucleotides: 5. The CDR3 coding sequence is TGTGCCAGCAGCCAAGATTGGGGACAGGGTGATGGCTACACCTTC. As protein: CASSQDWGQGDGYTF.

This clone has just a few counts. The CDR3 DNA reads TGTGCCAGCAGTTACTCTTCTAGCGGGGGATGGGATACGCAGTATTTT. Amino acids: CASSYSSSGGWDTQYF. The chain links TRBV6-6 to TRBJ2-3; TRBD2 matches 10 bases. The V gene's germline CDR1 is MNHNY and CDR2 SVGAGI (reference sequence). There are 16 residues in the CDR3. V lost 0 bases to trimming and J lost 6 bases; unmatched junction nucleotides: 6.

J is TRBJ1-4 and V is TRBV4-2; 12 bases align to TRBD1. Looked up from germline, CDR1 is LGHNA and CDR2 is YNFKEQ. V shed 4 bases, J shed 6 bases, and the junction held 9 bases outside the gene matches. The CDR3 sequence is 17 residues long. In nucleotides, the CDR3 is TGTGCCAGCAGCCCCCGGGACAGGGGGCTGGATGATGAAAAACTGTTTTTT. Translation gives CASSPRDRGLDDEKLFF.

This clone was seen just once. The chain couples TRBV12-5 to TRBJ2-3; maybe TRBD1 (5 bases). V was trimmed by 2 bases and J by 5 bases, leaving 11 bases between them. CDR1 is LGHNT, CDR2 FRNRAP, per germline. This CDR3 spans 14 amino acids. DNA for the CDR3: TGTGCTAGTGGTTTGAGACAGCCGAGAGATACGCAGTATTTT. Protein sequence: CASGLRQPRDTQYF.

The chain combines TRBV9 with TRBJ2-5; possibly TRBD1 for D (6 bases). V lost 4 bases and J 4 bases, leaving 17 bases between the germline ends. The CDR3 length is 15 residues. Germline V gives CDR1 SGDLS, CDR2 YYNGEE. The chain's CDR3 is CASSLRTAPGETQYF. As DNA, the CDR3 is TGTGCCAGCAGCCTCAGGACAGCCCCGGGAGAGACCCAGTACTTC.

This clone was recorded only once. The CDR3 spells CASREQRGFNTEAFF. The DNA for the CDR3 is TGTGCCAGCAGGGAACAGAGGGGGTTTAACACTGAAGCTTTCTTT. The chain carries TRBV6-1 and TRBJ1-1, with a tentative D call TRBD1 (6 bases). The CDR3 covers 15 residues. The germline V and J ends were trimmed by 6 bases and 2 bases, with 16 bases remaining between them. Germline CDR1 and CDR2: MNHNS and SASEGT.

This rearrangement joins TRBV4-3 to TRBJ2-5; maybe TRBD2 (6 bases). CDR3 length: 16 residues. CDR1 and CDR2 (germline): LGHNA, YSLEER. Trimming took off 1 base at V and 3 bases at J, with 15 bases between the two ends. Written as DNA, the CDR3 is TGCGCCAGCAGCCAAGGACCGCCGCGCGGGGAAGAGACCCAGTACTTC. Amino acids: CASSQGPPRGEETQYF.

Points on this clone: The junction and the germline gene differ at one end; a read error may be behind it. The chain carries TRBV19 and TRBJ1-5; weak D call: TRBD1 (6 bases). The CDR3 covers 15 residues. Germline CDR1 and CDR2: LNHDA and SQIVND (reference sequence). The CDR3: CAGSIGGLHNQPQHF. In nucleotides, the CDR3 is TGTGCCGGTAGTATTGGGGGCCTCCACAATCAGCCCCAGCATTTT.

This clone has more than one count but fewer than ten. CDR3 sequence (DNA): TGCGCCAGCAGCCCCTGGCGGGGGATAGAGACCCAGTACTTC. Protein sequence: CASSPWRGIETQYF. This chain connects TRBV4-1 to TRBJ2-5, with 7 bases that match TRBD2. There are 14 residues in the CDR3. CDR1 and CDR2 from the germline V gene are MGHRA and YSYEKL. Losses at the gene ends were 4 bases for V and 4 bases for J; bases not matched to a gene: 6.

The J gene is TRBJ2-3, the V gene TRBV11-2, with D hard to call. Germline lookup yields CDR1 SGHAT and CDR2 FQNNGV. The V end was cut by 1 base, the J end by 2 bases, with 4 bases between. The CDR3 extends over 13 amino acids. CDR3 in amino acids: CASSLALTDTQYF. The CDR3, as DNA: TGTGCCAGCAGCTTAGCCCTCACAGATACGCAGTATTTT.

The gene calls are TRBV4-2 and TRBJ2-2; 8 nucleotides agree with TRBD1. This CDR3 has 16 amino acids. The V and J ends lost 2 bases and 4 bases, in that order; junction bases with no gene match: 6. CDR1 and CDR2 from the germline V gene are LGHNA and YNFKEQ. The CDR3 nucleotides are TGTGCCAGCAGCCAACCCAGGGGGCAGACCACCGGGGAGCTGTTTTTT. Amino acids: CASSQPRGQTTGELFF.

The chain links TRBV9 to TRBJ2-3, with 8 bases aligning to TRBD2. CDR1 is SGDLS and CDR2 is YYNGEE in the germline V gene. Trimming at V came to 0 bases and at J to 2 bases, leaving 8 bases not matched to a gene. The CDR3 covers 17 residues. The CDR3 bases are TGTGCCAGCAGCGTAGCGGGGGGGCGTTCTTACACAGATACGCAGTATTTT. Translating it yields CASSVAGGRSYTDTQYF.

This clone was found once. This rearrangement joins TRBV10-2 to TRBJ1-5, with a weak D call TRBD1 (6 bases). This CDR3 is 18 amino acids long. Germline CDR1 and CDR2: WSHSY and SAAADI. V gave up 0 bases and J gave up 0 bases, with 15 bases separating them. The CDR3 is CASSESIGGGYSNQPQHF. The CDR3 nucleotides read TGCGCCAGCAGTGAGTCGATAGGGGGGGGTTATAGCAATCAGCCCCAGCATTTT.

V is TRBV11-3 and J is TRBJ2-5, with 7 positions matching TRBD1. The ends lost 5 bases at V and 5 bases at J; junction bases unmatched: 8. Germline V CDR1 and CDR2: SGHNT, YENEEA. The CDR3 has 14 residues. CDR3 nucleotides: TGTGCCAGCAGCGACTGGGGACAGAGCGAGACCCAGTACTTC. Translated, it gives CASSDWGQSETQYF.

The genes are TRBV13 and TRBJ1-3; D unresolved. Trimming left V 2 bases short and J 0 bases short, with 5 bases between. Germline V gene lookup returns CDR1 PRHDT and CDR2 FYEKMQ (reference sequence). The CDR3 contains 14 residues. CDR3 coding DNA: TGTGCCAGCAGCTTATCTACCTCTGGAAACACCATATATTTT. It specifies CASSLSTSGNTIYF.

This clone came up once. The CDR3 protein is CASSESTASGYGYTF. As DNA, the CDR3 is TGTGCCAGCAGTGAATCTACAGCCAGTGGCTATGGCTACACCTTC. This sequence joins TRBV6-1 and TRBJ1-2, with no clear D. The CDR3 extends over 15 amino acids. In germline, CDR1 is MNHNS, CDR2 SASEGT. The germline V and J ends were trimmed by 2 bases and 4 bases, with 14 bases remaining between them.

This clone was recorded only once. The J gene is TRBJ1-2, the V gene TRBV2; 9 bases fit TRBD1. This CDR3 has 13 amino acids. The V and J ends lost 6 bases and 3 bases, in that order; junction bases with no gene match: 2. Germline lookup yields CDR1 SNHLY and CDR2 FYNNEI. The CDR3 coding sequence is TGTGCCAGCAGAAGGGACAGGGACTATGGCTACACCTTC. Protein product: CASRRDRDYGYTF.

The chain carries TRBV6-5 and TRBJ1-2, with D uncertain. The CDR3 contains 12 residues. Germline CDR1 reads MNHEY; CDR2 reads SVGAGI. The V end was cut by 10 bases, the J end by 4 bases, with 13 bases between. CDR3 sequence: CATAETGYGYTF. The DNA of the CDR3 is TGTGCCACGGCGGAGACCGGCTATGGCTACACCTTC.